The TCR beta chain under discussion was sequenced for a study of blood T cell repertoires in COVID-19. The overall study: Donors in the United States, Italy and Spain gave samples during acute or convalescent COVID-19. T cells, B-cell-depleted T cells, or PBMCs provided the cDNA or gDNA that served as material.

V shed 2 bases and J shed 8 bases, with 13 bases lying between them. CDR3 size: 14 residues. Looked up from germline, CDR1 is SEHNR and CDR2 is FQNEAQ (reference sequence). The data were produced by immunoSEQ multiplex PCR, yet TCRdb's version contains in-frame clones alone and is incomplete. The sample shows about 240,000 clones, over 75% of them seen only once. The J gene is TRBJ2-1, the V gene TRBV7-9, with a possible D match to TRBD1 (5 bases). Sequencing was performed on peripheral blood. This TCR was sampled from a man aged 25-45 years who had recovered from COVID-19. The CDR3 nucleotides read TGTGCCAGCAGCTTATCGGCTTCAGGGTATGAGCAGTTCTTC. Encoded protein: CASSLSASGYEQFF. Complete variable domain (other parts from reference TRBV7-9 and TRBJ2-1): DTGVSQNPRHKITKRGQNVTFRCDPISEHNRLYWYRQTLGQGPEFLTYFQNEAQLEKSRLLSDRFSAERPKGSFSTLEIQRTEQGDSAMYLCASSLSASGYEQFFGPGTRLTVL.